This TCR beta chain stems from a study of control samples from healthy donors and cancer patients. Profiled with immunoSEQ multiplex PCR; TCRdb holds only in-frame clones, not every one. Of approximately 170,000 clones in the sample, nearly 90% are singletons; the top ten hold 1.2% to 1.5%. The receptor was isolated from a woman aged 45-65 years in good health. The sample consisted of blood.

Here the CDR3 reads CATSSWTSENEQFF. In DNA form, the CDR3 reads TGTGCCACCAGTTCCTGGACTAGCGAGAATGAGCAGTTCTTC. The rearrangement joins TRBV24-1 to TRBJ2-1, with 9 bases fitting TRBD2. From germline, CDR1 is KGHDR and CDR2 SFDVKD. V lost 6 bases, J lost 7 bases, and 6 bases stayed unmatched. The length of the CDR3 is 14 residues.